The next 24 T cell receptor beta chains were all read from a single sample in a study of T-cell memory formation after mild COVID-19. TCRdb analysed the 5' RACE reads with MiXCR anew, one entry per CDR3 protein. The sample has a few hundred thousand distinct CDR3 sequences; roughly 15% are singletons. The sample was PBMCs or a T cell subset sorted from them (not recorded which). These receptors were obtained from a man aged 18 to 30 who had mild COVID-19 (a few samples of this study predate the infection). Cell type and time point are not known.

The genes are TRBV6-5 and TRBJ2-3; D gene ambiguous. The CDR3 is made up of 15 amino acids. In germline, CDR1 is MNHEY, CDR2 SVGAGI. The V gene lost 6 bases and the J gene lost 6 bases, with 19 bases spanning the gap. CDR3 loop: CASSPIVPLSDTQYF. The CDR3 DNA sequence: TGTGCCAGCAGCCCTATTGTTCCCCTTTCGGATACGCAGTATTTT.

This clonotype was counted a few times. The chain has TRBV7-2 and TRBJ2-3, with D possibly matching TRBD1 (6 bases). The CDR3 loop spans 14 amino acids. V shed 5 bases and J shed 4 bases, with 13 bases lying between them. Germline lookup yields CDR1 SGHTA and CDR2 FQGNSA. The CDR3: CASSAPDSSDTQYF. The DNA of the CDR3 is TGTGCCAGCAGCGCGCCGGACAGCTCAGATACGCAGTATTTT.

The CDR3 DNA reads as TGTGCCAGCTCACGTGCCGACAGAACCTACACCTTC. Translated, it gives CASSRADRTYTF. This chain connects TRBV18 to TRBJ1-2, with D possibly TRBD1 on 5 matching bases. Germline V gene data show CDR1 as KGHSH and CDR2 as LQKENI. The CDR3 length is 12 residues. V shed 4 bases and J shed 10 bases, with 13 bases lying between them.

In its sample, this clonotype was seen many times. The chain couples TRBV6-2 or TRBV6-3 to TRBJ2-5; D not resolved. Trimming cost V 7 bases and J 2 bases, with 11 bases left between them. This CDR3 contains 13 residues. Germline lookup yields CDR1 MNHEY and CDR2 SVGEGT. For the CDR3, the DNA is TGTGCCAGCACCCTGACGGAACAAGAGACCCAGTACTTC. It encodes CASTLTEQETQYF.

The V and J genes are TRBV12-3 or TRBV12-4 and TRBJ2-7; no definite D call. This CDR3 comprises 13 residues. V lost 3 bases to trimming and J lost 3 bases, with 9 bases between them. In DNA form, the CDR3 reads TGTGCCAGCAGTTTTTCCCCTATCTACGAGCAGTACTTC. Its protein product is CASSFSPIYEQYF.

The chain is built from TRBV7-9 and TRBJ2-1; 12 positions agree with TRBD2. V was pared by 6 bases and J by 4 bases, with 10 bases of the junction left unmatched. CDR3 size: 17 residues. Germline-derived CDR1 and CDR2 are SEHNR and FQNEAQ (reference sequence). The CDR3 reads CASSRLAGARTYNEQFF. DNA for the CDR3: TGTGCCAGCAGTCGACTAGCGGGGGCTCGGACTTACAATGAGCAGTTCTTC.

The genes are TRBV10-3 and TRBJ2-5, with TRBD2 matching over 13 bases. Germline CDR1 reads ENHRY; CDR2 reads SYGVKD. V lost 4 bases to trimming and J lost 5 bases; unmatched junction nucleotides: 4. CDR3 length equals 15 residues. The CDR3 spells CAISGGLAGLETQYF. The CDR3 DNA sequence: TGTGCCATCAGTGGGGGACTAGCGGGGTTGGAGACCCAGTACTTC.

The chain recombines TRBV7-6 with TRBJ2-2; D unclear. In germline, CDR1 is SGHVS, CDR2 FNYEAQ. The V end was cut by 6 bases, the J end by 6 bases, with 14 bases between. CDR3 size: 14 residues. As DNA, the CDR3 is TGTGCCAGCAGATCCTCTCCGGTTCCCGGGGAGCTGTTTTTT. It encodes CASRSSPVPGELFF.

The sample holds a few counts of this clonotype. The chain joins TRBV7-9 to TRBJ2-4, with D perhaps TRBD1 (5 bases). Trimming removed 6 bases from V and 0 bases from J, with 15 bases in between. The CDR3 has 16 residues. Germline-derived CDR1 and CDR2 are SEHNR and FQNEAQ (reference sequence). This CDR3 is CASRPQGIRAKNIQYF. The DNA for the CDR3 is TGTGCCAGCAGACCTCAGGGTATTCGAGCCAAAAACATTCAGTACTTC.

This clonotype has a count of ten or more. The rearrangement uses TRBV6-4 and TRBJ1-6; no clear D gene. CDR3 size: 12 residues. V shed 0 bases and J shed 15 bases, with 9 bases lying between them. The germline V gene encodes CDR1 MRHNA and CDR2 SNTAGT. CDR3 coding DNA: TGTGCCAGCAGTGACTCGTCGGTACACCTCCACTTT. Its protein is CASSDSSVHLHF.

The CDR3 loop reads CSARDRAGKVEQFF. In DNA, the CDR3 is TGCAGTGCTAGAGATAGGGCAGGGAAGGTGGAGCAGTTCTTC. The chain links TRBV20-1 to TRBJ2-1, with D perhaps matching TRBD1 (5 bases). The CDR3 is made up of 14 amino acids. The V end was cut by 0 bases, the J end by 10 bases, with 16 bases between. Per germline, CDR1 DFQATT and CDR2 SNEGSKA (reference sequence).

This chain uses TRBV12-3 or TRBV12-4 with TRBJ1-6, with 8 bases that match TRBD1. The CDR3 contains 15 residues. Trimming at V came to 6 bases and at J to 7 bases, leaving 8 bases not matched to a gene. This CDR3 reads CASSLFRQGNSPLHF. The DNA of the CDR3 is TGTGCCAGCAGCCTGTTTCGACAGGGGAATTCACCCCTCCACTTT.

This clonotype has a handful of counts. V is TRBV20-1 and J is TRBJ2-5, with no clear D. The V end lost 4 bases, the J end lost 7 bases, and 19 bases lay between the germline ends. The CDR3 runs 14 residues. Germline V lookup: CDR1 DFQATT, CDR2 SNEGSKA (reference sequence). The CDR3 protein is CSATPRQLSRTQYF. The CDR3 DNA follows: TGCAGTGCTACCCCTAGGCAGCTCTCGCGGACCCAGTACTTC.

There are a few counts of this clonotype. The chain uses TRBV7-7 and TRBJ1-5; a possible D gene is TRBD1 (6 bases). The CDR3 is 18 residues long. V lost 10 bases, J lost 6 bases, and 31 bases lay in between. Looked up from germline, CDR1 is SSHAT and CDR2 is FNYEAQ (reference sequence). The CDR3, as DNA: TGTGCCACCACCTCCCACCGGGACATCAAGCCAAAGGGTCAGCCCCAGCATTTT. Translating it yields CATTSHRDIKPKGQPQHF.

This rearrangement joins TRBV7-9 to TRBJ2-7, with D unclear. Germline CDR1 and CDR2: SEHNR and FQNEAQ (reference sequence). There are 12 residues in the CDR3. Trimming pared 6 bases from V and 4 bases from J, leaving 10 bases between. This chain's CDR3 is CASSNIEYEQYV. The CDR3 DNA sequence: TGTGCCAGCAGTAACATAGAGTACGAGCAGTACGTC.

This clonotype was detected a few times. The chain is built from TRBV5-1 and TRBJ1-1; D possibly corresponds to TRBD1 (5 bases). Germline assignment: CDR1 SGHRS and CDR2 YFSETQ. V was pared by 2 bases and J by 0 bases, with 11 bases between. This CDR3 region has 15 residues. CDR3 loop: CASSFTGLMNTEAFF. The CDR3 coding sequence is TGCGCCAGCAGCTTTACGGGACTCATGAACACTGAAGCTTTCTTT.

V gene TRBV5-5 combines with J gene TRBJ2-1, with D perhaps TRBD1 or TRBD2 (6 bases each). V was pared by 2 bases and J by 8 bases, with 11 bases between. The CDR3 covers 13 residues. CDR1 and CDR2 from the germline V gene are SGHKS and YYEKEE (reference sequence). The CDR3 protein is CASSFSGGHEQFF. Written as DNA, the CDR3 is TGTGCCAGCAGCTTTTCCGGGGGCCATGAGCAGTTCTTC.

This clonotype was seen a few times. The chain carries TRBV6-5 and TRBJ1-6; the D is unclear. Germline assignment: CDR1 MNHEY and CDR2 SVGAGI. The CDR3 has 12 amino acids. Trimming took off 6 bases at V and 8 bases at J, with 8 bases between the two ends. CDR3 region: CASRRLDSPLHF. CDR3 DNA sequence: TGTGCCAGCAGACGACTCGATTCACCCCTCCACTTT.

This clonotype was counted a few times. The chain recombines TRBV5-6 with TRBJ1-1; no clear D gene. Trimming removed 6 bases from V and 1 base from J, with 25 bases in between. CDR1 is SGHDT, CDR2 YYEEEE, per germline. The CDR3 length is 18 residues. In DNA form, the CDR3 reads TGTGCCAGCAATTTTAACCCCGTCGGCCCTAATTGGAACACTGAAGCTTTCTTT. Residues: CASNFNPVGPNWNTEAFF.

This clonotype was observed a few times. The chain has TRBV20-1 and TRBJ1-1, with TRBD1 as a possible D gene (5 bases). In germline, CDR1 is DFQATT, CDR2 SNEGSKA (reference sequence). Trimming took 5 bases from V and 5 from J, leaving 18 bases between them. The CDR3 has 14 residues. The CDR3 DNA follows: TGCAGTGCTTCCTCACAGGTACGAAGGACTGAAGCTTTCTTT. Translated: CSASSQVRRTEAFF.

This chain connects TRBV2 to TRBJ1-4; D unresolved. The CDR3 is 13 residues long. V gave up 6 bases and J gave up 2 bases, with 7 bases separating them. CDR1 SNHLY and CDR2 FYNNEI come from the germline V gene. CDR3 nucleotides: TGTGCCAGCAGCGGGATGACTAATGAAAAACTGTTTTTT. It specifies CASSGMTNEKLFF.

This clonotype was seen a few times. The J gene is TRBJ1-5, the V gene TRBV7-2, with D perhaps TRBD1 (5 bases). The CDR3 covers 16 residues. CDR1 and CDR2 (germline): SGHTA, FQGNSA. V dropped 3 bases and J dropped 2 bases, with 14 bases sitting between them. The CDR3 protein is CASSFFTSGGNQPQHF. The DNA for the CDR3 is TGTGCCAGCAGCTTCTTCACGTCGGGGGGCAATCAGCCCCAGCATTTT.

The chain uses TRBV5-4 and TRBJ2-7, with 7 positions matching TRBD1. Germline CDR1 reads SGHNT; CDR2 reads YYREEE (reference sequence). Losses at the gene ends were 4 bases for V and 2 bases for J; bases not matched to a gene: 3. This CDR3 spans 13 amino acids. The CDR3 is CASSPGTAYEQYV. In nucleotides, the CDR3 is TGTGCCAGCAGCCCCGGGACAGCCTACGAGCAGTACGTC.

The chain combines TRBV29-1 with TRBJ2-7, with D possibly matching TRBD1 (5 bases). V shed 4 bases and J shed 4 bases, with 14 bases lying between them. From germline, CDR1 is SQVTM and CDR2 ANQGSEA. This CDR3 contains 13 residues. CDR3 in amino acids: CSVGGVIQYEQYF. The CDR3 nucleotides are TGCAGCGTTGGGGGCGTTATACAATACGAGCAGTACTTC.